Each of the 22 T cell receptor beta chains below was sequenced from the same sample in a study of T cell responses to AZD1222 COVID-19 vaccine. The method was immunoSEQ multiplex PCR; TCRdb's version includes in-frame clones alone and lacks a portion of them. The sample records fewer than 150,000 clones, roughly 93% being singletons. The input for sequencing was peripheral blood, taken on day 0 of AZD1222 vaccination. The source of these receptors is an adult in good health.

The chain links TRBV6-6 to TRBJ2-1; TRBD1 might be the D (5 bases). V was cut by 6 bases and J by 0 bases, with 12 bases left in between. This CDR3 is 15 amino acids long. CDR1 and CDR2 (germline): MNHNY, SVGAGI (reference sequence). The chain's CDR3 is CASSAQGFSYNEQFF. The DNA of the CDR3 is TGTGCCAGCAGCGCTCAGGGATTCTCCTACAATGAGCAGTTCTTC.

In this sample, this clone turned up once. This chain connects TRBV6-1 to TRBJ1-2; D unclear. V gave up 4 bases and J gave up 0 bases, with 18 bases separating them. The CDR3 length is 17 residues. CDR1 is MNHNS, CDR2 SASEGT, per germline. The CDR3 protein is CASSVRHRFSSNYGYTF. The CDR3 region has the DNA TGTGCCAGCAGTGTCCGACACAGATTCTCCTCTAACTATGGCTACACCTTC.

This clone was seen more than once but under ten times. The chain links TRBV7-9 to TRBJ1-4, with 9 bases that match TRBD1. The CDR3 has 14 residues. J lost 8 bases, V lost 7 bases, and 8 bases had no gene match. Germline V lookup: CDR1 SEHNR, CDR2 FQNEAQ (reference sequence). In DNA, the CDR3 is TGTGCCAGCACCCTCAGACAGGGGGAAGAAAAACTGTTTTTT. Amino acids: CASTLRQGEEKLFF.

The V call is TRBV6-6, the J call TRBJ1-6; TRBD1 matches 8 bases. The CDR3 contains 15 residues. V gave up 4 bases and J gave up 6 bases; unmatched junction bases: 5. CDR1 and CDR2 from the germline V gene are MNHNY and SVGAGI (reference sequence). This CDR3 reads CASSFTQGANSPLHF. Here the CDR3 DNA reads TGTGCCAGCAGTTTCACCCAGGGGGCTAATTCACCCCTCCACTTT.

The chain carries TRBV7-9 and TRBJ1-5; 9 bases agree with TRBD1. The CDR3 runs to 16 residues. The germline gives CDR1 SEHNR, CDR2 FQNEAQ (reference sequence). The ends lost 2 bases at V and 0 bases at J; junction bases unmatched: 2. CDR3 region: CASSLTGGDSNQPQHF. For the CDR3, the DNA is TGTGCCAGCAGCTTAACAGGGGGCGATAGCAATCAGCCCCAGCATTTT.

The chain links TRBV27 to TRBJ2-7; 11 bases are a match to TRBD1. The germline gives CDR1 MNHEY, CDR2 SMNVEV (reference sequence). CDR3 length: 16 amino acids. The V gene end was trimmed by 5 bases and the J gene end by 5 bases; junction bases not matched to a gene: 11. CDR3 DNA: TGTGCCAGCAGTCGGTCCGGGACAGGGGGTCCCCACGAGCAGTACTTC. This translates into CASSRSGTGGPHEQYF.

The chain is built from TRBV10-2 and TRBJ2-4; D is ambiguous. The CDR3 consists of 18 residues. The V end was cut by 3 bases, the J end by 0 bases, with 18 bases between. Germline values: CDR1 WSHSY, CDR2 SAAADI. The CDR3 region has the DNA TGCGCCAGCAGTGATTCCCTTGAGGAGACATTAGCCAAAAACATTCAGTACTTC. It specifies CASSDSLEETLAKNIQYF.

V usage is TRBV9 and J usage is TRBJ2-3, with D possibly being TRBD2 (6 bases). This CDR3 contains 15 residues. V lost 0 bases and J lost 2, with 10 bases in between. CDR1 is SGDLS and CDR2 is YYNGEE in the germline V gene. The CDR3 loop reads CASSVVAGHTDTQYF. Written as DNA, the CDR3 is TGTGCCAGCAGCGTAGTGGCGGGGCACACAGATACGCAGTATTTT.

The V and J genes are TRBV24-1 and TRBJ2-3, with D possibly being TRBD1 (5 bases). Germline V gene lookup returns CDR1 KGHDR and CDR2 SFDVKD. V lost 2 bases and J 0 bases, leaving 11 bases between the germline ends. The CDR3 extends over 16 amino acids. The chain's CDR3 is CATSDSRVRSTDTQYF. In nucleotides, the CDR3 is TGTGCCACCAGTGATTCCAGGGTGAGGAGCACAGATACGCAGTATTTT.

The genes are TRBV19 and TRBJ1-5; 10 bases map to TRBD1. Germline values: CDR1 LNHDA, CDR2 SQIVND (reference sequence). The CDR3 consists of 15 residues. Trimming took 4 bases from V and 4 from J; bases not matched to a gene: 4. CDR3 bases: TGTGCCAGTAGTACCGACAGGGGGCATAATCAGCCCCAGCATTTT. This codes for CASSTDRGHNQPQHF.

The V call is TRBV4-1, the J call TRBJ1-1, with a possible D match to TRBD1 (6 bases). Trimming pared 4 bases from V and 1 base from J, leaving 19 bases between. CDR3 length: 17 amino acids. The germline gives CDR1 MGHRA, CDR2 YSYEKL. The CDR3 sequence: CASSPLGGGAGNTEAFF. The CDR3 DNA sequence: TGCGCCAGCAGCCCCCTCGGCGGGGGGGCTGGGAACACTGAAGCTTTCTTT.

The chain couples TRBV7-2 to TRBJ2-7; weak D call: TRBD1 (5 bases). The CDR3 is 18 amino acids. Trimming pared 2 bases from V and 4 bases from J, leaving 24 bases between. Per germline, CDR1 SGHTA and CDR2 FQGNSA. The CDR3 loop reads CASSLRSREQASRYEQYF. The CDR3 nucleotides read TGTGCCAGCAGCTTACGGTCCCGTGAACAGGCGAGTCGGTACGAGCAGTACTTC.

This chain uses TRBV18 with TRBJ2-3; D might be TRBD1 (5 bases). From germline, CDR1 is KGHSH and CDR2 LQKENI. V was pared by 0 bases and J by 7 bases, with 14 bases between. The CDR3 is 15 residues long. CDR3 in DNA: TGTGCCAGCTCACCACCGGACACTCGGCCCTATACGCAGTATTTT. Translation: CASSPPDTRPYTQYF.

The chain is built from TRBV5-8 and TRBJ1-6; no firm D call. V was shortened by 6 bases and J by 3 bases, with 7 bases between the two germline ends. This CDR3 has 13 residues. Per germline, CDR1 SGHTS and CDR2 YDEGEE. The CDR3 is CASTGSYNSPLHF. CDR3 bases: TGTGCCAGCACGGGAAGCTATAATTCACCCCTCCACTTT. Combining the CDR3 with reference TRBV5-8 and TRBJ1-6 gives the whole variable domain EAGVTQSPTHLIKTRGQQATLRCSPISGHTSVYWYQQALGLGLQFLLWYDEGEERNRGNFPPRFSGRQFPNYSSELNVNALELEDSALYLCASTGSYNSPLHFGNGTRLTVT.

DNA for the CDR3: TGTGCCAGCAGCCCGACAGAGAACACTGAAGCTTTCTTT. Translated, it gives CASSPTENTEAFF. The rearrangement uses TRBV12-3 or TRBV12-4 and TRBJ1-1; perhaps TRBD1 as D (5 bases). The V gene lost 6 bases and the J gene lost 1 base, with 9 bases spanning the gap. The CDR3 length is 13 residues.

The rearrangement joins TRBV11-2 to TRBJ2-7; 9 nucleotides agree with TRBD2. CDR1 is SGHAT, CDR2 FQNNGV, per germline. The CDR3 has 15 amino acids. The ends lost 3 bases at V and 1 base at J; junction bases unmatched: 4. The CDR3 spells CASSFSGGSSYEQYF. The CDR3 region has the DNA TGTGCCAGCAGCTTTAGCGGGGGTTCGTCCTACGAGCAGTACTTC.

This clone was observed a single time. Distinct nucleotide sequences in the sample also encode this CDR3. The rearrangement joins TRBV9 to TRBJ2-1; no definite D call. V gave up 2 bases and J gave up 3 bases, with 3 bases separating them. Germline V CDR1 and CDR2: SGDLS, YYNGEE. The CDR3 spans 12 residues. The CDR3 DNA reads as TGTGCCAGCAGCGTGGGCTACAATGAGCAGTTCTTC. Translation gives CASSVGYNEQFF.

CDR3 loop: CASSQDSPVSNQPQHF. CDR3 coding DNA: TGCGCCAGCAGCCAAGATTCTCCGGTTAGCAATCAGCCCCAGCATTTT. This chain links TRBV4-1 with TRBJ1-5; no clear D gene. V was cut by 0 bases and J by 0 bases, with 9 bases left in between. CDR3 size: 16 residues. Looked up from germline, CDR1 is MGHRA and CDR2 is YSYEKL.

The chain has TRBV27 and TRBJ1-1; weak D call: TRBD1 (6 bases). Germline assignment: CDR1 MNHEY and CDR2 SMNVEV (reference sequence). This CDR3 comprises 14 residues. V lost 3 bases and J lost 4, with 12 bases in between. The CDR3 region is CASSFRGGGTEAFF. The CDR3 DNA is TGTGCCAGCAGTTTCAGGGGCGGAGGCACTGAAGCTTTCTTT.

This chain uses TRBV9 with TRBJ2-2; weak D call: TRBD1 (6 bases). CDR3 size: 14 residues. Germline CDR1 is SGDLS and CDR2 is YYNGEE. V was shortened by 3 bases and J by 5 bases, with 11 bases between the two germline ends. CDR3 protein: CASSDRAGTGELFF. The DNA for the CDR3 is TGTGCCAGCAGCGACAGGGCTGGTACCGGGGAGCTGTTTTTT.

V and J are TRBV9 and TRBJ1-2, with D unclear. CDR3 size: 12 residues. Trimming removed 3 bases from V and 8 bases from J, with 11 bases in between. Germline assignment: CDR1 SGDLS and CDR2 YYNGEE. For the CDR3, the DNA is TGTGCCAGCAGCGAGCCAGTAACAGGCTACACCTTC. It yields the protein CASSEPVTGYTF.

V is TRBV5-6 and J is TRBJ2-2; D unresolved. This CDR3 contains 15 residues. Germline-derived CDR1 and CDR2 are SGHDT and YYEEEE. V gave up 4 bases and J gave up 6 bases, with 16 bases separating them. The CDR3 reads CASSPIGFGAGELFF. The CDR3 DNA sequence: TGTGCCAGCAGCCCGATCGGATTTGGGGCCGGGGAGCTGTTTTTT.